This T cell receptor (beta chain) was captured in a study of PD-L1 blockade in urothelial cancer (dated by TCRdb to about 2017). In terms of the full investigation: Every patient began therapy in the mid-2010s and was given atezolizumab 1,200 mg intravenously every 3 weeks. Several patients reached durable clinical benefit, while some 20 patients did not. Pretreatment blood TCR-seq was available for 27 to 30 patients, at least one posttreatment blood collection was obtained for some 25 patients, and tumor TCR-seq was available for some 25 patients. Patients had an ECOG performance status of 0 or 1 and had received between 0 and 3 prior chemotherapy regimens. Blood samples were analyzed at two time points: 3 weeks after treatment start (second dose) and 6 weeks after treatment start. In the same patients, pretreatment tumors underwent whole exome sequencing and RNA sequencing in addition to TCR sequencing. The study, an exploratory multi-omic analysis, examined somatic, immune and clinical correlates of response to PD-L1 blockade with atezolizumab in urothelial cancer. Durable clinical benefit was defined as progression-free survival longer than 6 months, and TCR features were also tested against progression-free and overall survival. About 90% of the 29 patients were males with bladder-origin urothelial cancer, and 18 of 29 reported a prior smoking history. Blood samples yielded a median of around 150,000 T cells and roughly 83,000 unique TCRs, with median clonality approximately 0.08. Pretreatment tumor samples, along with matched peripheral blood serially collected before and after atezolizumab treatment, were subjected to TCR sequencing. General study outcomes and caveats: Patients with durable benefit showed greater expansion of tumor-associated TCR clones in peripheral blood 3 weeks after starting treatment (n ≈ 20, p = 0.022). A pretreatment peripheral blood TCR clonality below the median was linked to improved progression-free and overall survival. Because the sample size was small (n of about 30) and many of the analyses were exploratory, the results are meant to be hypothesis-generating.

Per the publication, the time point label means: pretreatment peripheral blood. The cohort included about 29 patients with locally advanced or metastatic urothelial carcinoma who were treated at Memorial Sloan Kettering on a trial protocol. Peripheral blood mononuclear cells were collected from each patient pretreatment and during treatment, giving between 1 and 8 total time points per patient. The Qiagen DNeasy Blood extraction kit was used to purify genomic DNA from total PBMCs and tumor samples. PBMCs were collected pretreatment and during treatment, and were isolated and stored as previously described. In the case of this clone: There is no known antigen for this receptor. Nothing much larger sits one base from this clone, and base qualities are not available.

The germline V gene sets CDR1 to ENHRY and CDR2 to SYGVKD. V loses 6 bases at its end and J loses 1 base; junction bases beyond the gene matches: 5. Its CDR3 holds 15 amino acids, cysteine through phenylalanine. This entry keeps only the CDR3 DNA: 45 bases, framed from base 1. To estimate absolute template abundance from read counts, synthetic TCR analog templates were spiked into each PCR. The immunoSEQ assay used bias-controlled V and J gene primers to amplify TCRbeta CDR3 regions from genomic DNA. Sequencing of rearranged TCRbeta segments was done at approximately 20X coverage. The authors' analysis ran thus. Clustering was used to correct sequencing errors, and CDR3s were annotated against IMGT to assign V, D and J genes. Downstream analyses used only productive TCRbeta rearrangements, leaving out any out-of-frame or stop-codon sequences. Clonality was computed as one minus Shannon entropy normalized by the log of the number of unique productive sequences. Clones differing between time points or between blood and tumor were identified by Fisher's exact test with Benjamini-Hochberg correction at adjusted p below 0.01. TCRdb took over this immuneACCESS table, retaining in-frame rearrangements with V and J assigned. Such tables are incomplete; in checked studies, under half of the missing clones stem from an unresolved V gene, and the remainder is unexplained. V and J calls and clone size are as listed in that table; D and trimming were resolved from the DNA. The sample yields 60,000 to 65,000 clones; around 81% were counted once. The ten largest clones add up to around 3.2% of the sample.

The receptor comes from an older man with urothelial cancer. The chain couples TRBV10-3 to TRBJ2-2; 7 junctional bases match TRBD1. Sequencing used PBMCs, obtained around atezolizumab (anti-PD-L1) treatment. CDR3 reads: CAISSGTENTGELFF. DNA sequence: TGTGCCATCAGCTCCGGGACAGAGAACACCGGGGAGCTGTTTTTT.